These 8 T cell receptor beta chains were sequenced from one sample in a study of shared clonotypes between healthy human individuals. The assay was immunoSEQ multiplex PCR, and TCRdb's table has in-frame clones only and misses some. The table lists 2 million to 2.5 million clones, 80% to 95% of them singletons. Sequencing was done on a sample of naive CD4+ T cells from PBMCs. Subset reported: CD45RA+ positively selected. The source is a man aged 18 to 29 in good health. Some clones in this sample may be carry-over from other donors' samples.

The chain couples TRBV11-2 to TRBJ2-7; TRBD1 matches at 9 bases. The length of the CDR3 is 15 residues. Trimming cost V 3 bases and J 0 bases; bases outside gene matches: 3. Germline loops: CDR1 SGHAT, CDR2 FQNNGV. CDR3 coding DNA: TGTGCCAGCAGCTTCGGGACAGGGACCTCCTACGAGCAGTACTTC. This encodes CASSFGTGTSYEQYF.

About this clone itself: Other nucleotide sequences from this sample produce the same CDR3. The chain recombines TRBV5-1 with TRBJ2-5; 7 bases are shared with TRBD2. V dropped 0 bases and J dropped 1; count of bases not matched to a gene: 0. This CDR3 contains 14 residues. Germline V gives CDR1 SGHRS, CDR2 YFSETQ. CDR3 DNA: TGCGCCAGCAGCTTGGCGGGGGGCCAAGAGACCCAGTACTTC. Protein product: CASSLAGGQETQYF.

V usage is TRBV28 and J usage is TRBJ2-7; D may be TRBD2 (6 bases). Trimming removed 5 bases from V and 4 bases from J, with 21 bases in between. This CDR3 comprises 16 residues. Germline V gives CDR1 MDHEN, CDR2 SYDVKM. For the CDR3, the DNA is TGTGCCAGCAGTCTACGTTCAGGTAGCGGAACTTACGAGCAGTACTTC. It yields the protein CASSLRSGSGTYEQYF.

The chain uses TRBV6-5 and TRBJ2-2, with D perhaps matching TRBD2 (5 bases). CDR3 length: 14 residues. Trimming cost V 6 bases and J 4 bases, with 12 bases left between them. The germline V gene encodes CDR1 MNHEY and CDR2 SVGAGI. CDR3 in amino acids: CASRMGAPTGELFF. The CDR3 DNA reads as TGTGCCAGCAGGATGGGAGCGCCCACCGGGGAGCTGTTTTTT.

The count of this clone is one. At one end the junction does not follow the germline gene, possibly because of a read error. The CDR3 is CANSLARTPDTQYF. DNA for the CDR3: TGTGCCAACAGCTTAGCGAGGACTCCAGATACGCAGTATTTT. This sequence joins TRBV7-2 and TRBJ2-3; TRBD2 is a possible D gene (5 bases). The CDR3 length is 14 residues. Germline V CDR1 and CDR2: SGHTA, FQGNSA. The variable domain in full, completed from reference TRBV7-2 and TRBJ2-3, reads GAGVSQSPSNKVTEKGKDVELRCDPISGHTALYWYRQSLGQGLEFLIYFQGNSAPDKSGLPSDRFSAERTGGSVSTLTIQRTQQEDSAVYLCANSLARTPDTQYFGPGTRLTVL.

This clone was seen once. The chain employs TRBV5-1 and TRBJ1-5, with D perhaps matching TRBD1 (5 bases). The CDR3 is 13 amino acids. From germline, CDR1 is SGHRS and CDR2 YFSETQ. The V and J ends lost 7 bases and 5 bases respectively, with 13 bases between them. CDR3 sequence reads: CASPNGGDQPQHF. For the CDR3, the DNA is TGCGCCAGCCCGAATGGGGGGGATCAGCCCCAGCATTTT.

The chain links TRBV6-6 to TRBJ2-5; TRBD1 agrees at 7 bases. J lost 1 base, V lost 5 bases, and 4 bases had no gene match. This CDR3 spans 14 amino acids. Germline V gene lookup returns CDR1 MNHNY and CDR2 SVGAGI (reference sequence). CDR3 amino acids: CASSTSGGQETQYF. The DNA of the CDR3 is TGTGCCAGCAGTACCTCAGGGGGCCAAGAGACCCAGTACTTC.

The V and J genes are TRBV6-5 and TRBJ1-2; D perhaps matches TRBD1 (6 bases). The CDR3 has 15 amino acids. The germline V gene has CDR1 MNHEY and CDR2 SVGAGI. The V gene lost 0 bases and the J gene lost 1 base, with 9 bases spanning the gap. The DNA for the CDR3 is TGTGCCAGCAGTTACTCGCACAGGGTTAACTATGGCTACACCTTC. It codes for CASSYSHRVNYGYTF.